The entry below gives a single TCR beta chain sequence along with its context. This clone was picked up one time. Its specific antigen is unknown. It has no much larger one-base neighbor in the sample; base qualities were not kept. Spanning cysteine to phenylalanine, the CDR3 consists of 13 amino acids. Only the CDR3 DNA stays, 39 bases, in frame from base 1. As encoded in the germline V gene (reference sequence), CDR1 is GTSNPN while CDR2 is SVGIG. V lost 3 bases and J lost 1 base; the stretch between them is 8 bases long. The CDR3 regions of human TCRbeta chains were subjected to immunosequencing. As for the authors' bioinformatics: TCRs in the repertoires were matched against a reference library of SARS-CoV-2-specific TCRs that had been generated with the MIRA antigen-specificity platform. Breadth was defined as the fraction of unique TCRs that were SARS-CoV-2-associated. Depth was defined as the fraction of total T cells that were SARS-CoV-2-associated. Using the MIRA data, each spike-specific TCR was assigned both to the spike region to which the TCR was reactive and to a CD4 or CD8 class. Log10-transformed breadth and depth values were compared by one-way ANOVA with Sidak's multiple comparisons tests. What TCRdb holds here is the immuneACCESS table cut down to in-frame rearrangements. Part of the clones is not present; checked against another copy, under half of the missing clones reflect an unresolved V gene, and the others are unexplained. V and J calls and clone size are given by that table; D and trimming were obtained from the DNA. Within this sample are about 100,000 clones, with around 90% of them counted one time only. The top ten constitute about 1.5% of the sample.

The sample's time point, from its label and the paper: baseline before first vaccination. Vaccinee samples came from UK trials COV001 and COV002, including a single-blind randomized controlled phase 2/3 trial of AZD1222 (ChAdOx1 nCoV-19) in healthy adults. For TCRbeta chain sequencing, PBMC samples were collected from trial participants at day 0 and at day 28 after the second dose. The data were taken from a study of T cell responses to AZD1222 COVID-19 vaccine (TCRdb year 2021). About the full investigation: Because spike-specific TCR depth and breadth did not differ between the two schedules, AZD1222 recipients who got a second dose at roughly 4 weeks were pooled with those who got a second dose at roughly 12 weeks. A total of just over 230 trial participants underwent TCR sequencing, of whom 200 to 220 received two doses of AZD1222 and some 26 received two doses of the MenACWY control vaccine. Enrollment into the trials was organized by age into subgroups of 18-55, 56-69 and 70-plus years, and those subgroups contained approximately 150, 30 and 60 TCR-sequenced participants, respectively. On the study overall, not on this receptor specifically: Participants were mostly white British, with more females than males. The authors suggested clonal diversity may have been underestimated. In the small 56-69-year group, the increase in depth fell short of significance, most likely because of low power. Nearly half of unique spike-specific TCRs reportedly recognized epitopes outside regions mutated in the B.1.351 and B.1.1.7 variants. Spike-specific TCR breadth and depth rose significantly after two AZD1222 doses compared with day 0 and with MenACWY recipients. Because no day 14 peak-response samples were available, the repertoires could be characterized only after the peak T cell response. The whole spike protein was spanned by vaccine-associated CD4 TCRs, and dominant responses were seen in regions 160-218 and 743-854. Conclusions about previously exposed vaccinees are limited because only six or seven AZD1222 recipients were SARS-CoV-2 seropositive at baseline.

The sample here was peripheral blood, taken on day 0 of AZD1222 vaccination. The V and J genes are TRBV30 and TRBJ2-3; no D gene can be assigned with confidence. The receptor's source is an adult in good health. For the CDR3, the sequence is CAWRKVGTDTQYF. The sequenced DNA is TGTGCCTGGAGGAAAGTGGGCACAGATACGCAGTATTTT.